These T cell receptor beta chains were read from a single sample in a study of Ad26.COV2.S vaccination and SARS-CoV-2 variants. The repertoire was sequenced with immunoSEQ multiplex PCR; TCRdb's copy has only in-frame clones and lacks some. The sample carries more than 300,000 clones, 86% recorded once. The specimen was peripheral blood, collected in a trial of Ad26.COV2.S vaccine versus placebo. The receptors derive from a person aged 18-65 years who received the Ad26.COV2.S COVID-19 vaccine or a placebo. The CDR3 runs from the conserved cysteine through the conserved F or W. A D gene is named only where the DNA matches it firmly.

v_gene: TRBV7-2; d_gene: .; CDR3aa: CASSLIGGNQPQHF
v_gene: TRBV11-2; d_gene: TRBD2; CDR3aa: CASSSGGASSYNEQFF
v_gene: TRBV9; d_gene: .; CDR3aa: CASSPLTLTGRPETQYF
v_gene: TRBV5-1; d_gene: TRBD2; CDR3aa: CASTLDSGGYNEQFF
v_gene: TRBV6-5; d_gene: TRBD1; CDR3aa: CASSLQGATGNTIYF
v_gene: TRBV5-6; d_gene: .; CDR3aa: CASSLGAGMNSPLHF
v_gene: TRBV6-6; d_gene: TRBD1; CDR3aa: CASSQRQGGYRGGELFF
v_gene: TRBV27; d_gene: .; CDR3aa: CASSPTRTYGYTF
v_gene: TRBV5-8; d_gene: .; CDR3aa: CASSPEVIPVQGEKLFF
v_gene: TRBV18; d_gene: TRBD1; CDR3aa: CASSEYWTGQANTGELFF
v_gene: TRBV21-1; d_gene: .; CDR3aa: CASSNSLAGETFRETQYF
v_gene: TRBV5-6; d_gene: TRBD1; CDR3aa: CASSQIDRGRVGYTF
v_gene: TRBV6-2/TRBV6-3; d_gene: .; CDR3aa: CASSQTGSYGYTF
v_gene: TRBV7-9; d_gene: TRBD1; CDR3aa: CASSLYRTGDRYGYTF
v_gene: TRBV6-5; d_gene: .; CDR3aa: CASRTQGSHNSPLHF
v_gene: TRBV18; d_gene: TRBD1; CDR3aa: CASSPGTGNFYEQYF
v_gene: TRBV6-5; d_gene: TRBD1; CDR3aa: CASSKGGREQFF
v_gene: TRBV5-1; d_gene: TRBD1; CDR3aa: CASSLEGALREQYF
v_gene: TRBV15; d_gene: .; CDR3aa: CATSRDGEGNQPQHF
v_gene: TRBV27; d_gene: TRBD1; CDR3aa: CASSLAGTGNTEAFF
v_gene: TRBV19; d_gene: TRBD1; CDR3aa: CASSGGPYEQYF
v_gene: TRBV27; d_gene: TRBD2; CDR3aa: CASSSGASYEQYF
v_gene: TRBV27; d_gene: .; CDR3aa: CASSLTAYYGYTF
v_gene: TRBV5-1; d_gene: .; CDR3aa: CASSPQGTQETQYF
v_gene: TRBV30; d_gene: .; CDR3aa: CAWSTDSLYGYTF
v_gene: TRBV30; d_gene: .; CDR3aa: CAWMGEGELFF
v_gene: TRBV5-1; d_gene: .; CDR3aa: CASSPGTANTGELFF
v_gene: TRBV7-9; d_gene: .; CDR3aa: CASSSSGLPYEQYF